The clone carrying this T cell receptor beta chain was counted between two and nine times. As to time point: newly diagnosed GD, antithyroid drugs for less than 3 months. With RNA extracted from PBMCs as input, the TCR library was made. The entry originates in a study of regulatory T cells in long-lasting Graves disease. V shed 6 bases and J shed 4 bases, with 13 bases lying between them. This CDR3 comprises 14 residues. The germline V gene encodes CDR1 SGHRS and CDR2 YFSETQ. According to the study, TCR beta libraries were built with iRepertoire HTBI primers and CDR3-region Arm-PCR. Each CDR3 protein is one row after TCRdb ran MiXCR on the multiplex PCR reads. The table records hundreds of thousands of distinct CDR3 sequences, approximately 15% of them present only once. This same sample was also part of a study on T cells in Graves' hyperthyroidism and ophthalmopathy. That study adds: The HTBI primer set drove a first-round RT-PCR of the TCR CDR3. Median prediction lead before ophthalmopathy onset was 6.5 months with the model.

The clonotype was recovered from a man aged 35 to 55 with Graves disease. This rearrangement joins TRBV5-1 to TRBJ1-4; possibly TRBD1 for D (5 bases). Sequences were derived from peripheral blood mononuclear cells (PBMCs), sampled at new diagnosis, from a patient treated with antithyroid drugs. The chain's CDR3 is CASTRGGINEKLFF. The CDR3 DNA reads TGCGCCAGCACCCGTGGGGGAATTAATGAAAAACTGTTTTTT.